This entry describes one T cell receptor beta chain. The data stem from a study of T-cell memory formation after mild COVID-19. From the 5' RACE reads, TCRdb called clonotypes with MiXCR, one entry per CDR3 protein. The sample holds about 440,000 distinct CDR3 sequences; 20% are singletons and the top ten take approximately 8.4%. Sequences were obtained from PBMCs or a T cell subset sorted from them (not recorded which). This clonotype was obtained from an adult woman who had mild COVID-19 (a few samples of this study predate the infection). Cell type and time point are not known.

The CDR3 sequence is CASSLDRWGQGYEQYF. DNA for the CDR3: TGTGCCAGCAGCTTAGATCGTTGGGGACAGGGCTACGAGCAGTACTTC. The chain couples TRBV11-3 to TRBJ2-7, with 9 nucleotides matching TRBD1. The V and J ends lost 0 bases and 3 bases, in that order; junction bases with no gene match: 6. Germline loops: CDR1 SGHNT, CDR2 YENEEA. The CDR3 contains 16 residues.